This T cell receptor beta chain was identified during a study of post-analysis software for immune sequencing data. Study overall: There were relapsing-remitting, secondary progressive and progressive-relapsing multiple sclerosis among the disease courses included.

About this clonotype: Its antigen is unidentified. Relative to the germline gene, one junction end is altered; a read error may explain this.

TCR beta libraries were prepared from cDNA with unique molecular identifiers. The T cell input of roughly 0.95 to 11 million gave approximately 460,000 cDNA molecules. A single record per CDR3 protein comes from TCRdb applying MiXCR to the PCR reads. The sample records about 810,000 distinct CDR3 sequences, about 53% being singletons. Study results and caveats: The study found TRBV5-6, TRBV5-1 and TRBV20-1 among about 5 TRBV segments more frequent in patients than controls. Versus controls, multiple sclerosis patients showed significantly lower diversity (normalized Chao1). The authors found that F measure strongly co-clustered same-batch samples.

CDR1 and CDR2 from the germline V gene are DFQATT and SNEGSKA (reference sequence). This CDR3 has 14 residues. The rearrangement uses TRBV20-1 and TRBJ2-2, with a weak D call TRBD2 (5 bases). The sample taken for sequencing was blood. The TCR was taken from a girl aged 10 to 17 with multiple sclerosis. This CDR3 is CSAAAPANTGELFF. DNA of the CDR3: TGCAGTGCTGCGGCGCCAGCGAACACCGGGGAGCTGTTCTTC.